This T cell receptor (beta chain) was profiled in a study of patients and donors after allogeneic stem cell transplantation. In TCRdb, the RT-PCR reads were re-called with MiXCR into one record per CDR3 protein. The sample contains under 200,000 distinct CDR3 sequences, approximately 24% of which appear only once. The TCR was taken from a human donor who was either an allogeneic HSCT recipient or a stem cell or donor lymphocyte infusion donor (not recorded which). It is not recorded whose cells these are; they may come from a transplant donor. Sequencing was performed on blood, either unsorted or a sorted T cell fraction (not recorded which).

CDR3 nucleotide sequence: TGTGCCAGCAGTACTAGCGGTGGCGGGGAGCTGTTTTTT. It encodes CASSTSGGGELFF. V and J are TRBV12-3 or TRBV12-4 and TRBJ2-2; TRBD2 agrees at 8 bases. With V trimmed by 5 bases and J by 7 bases, 3 bases remained unmatched. CDR3 length equals 13 residues.